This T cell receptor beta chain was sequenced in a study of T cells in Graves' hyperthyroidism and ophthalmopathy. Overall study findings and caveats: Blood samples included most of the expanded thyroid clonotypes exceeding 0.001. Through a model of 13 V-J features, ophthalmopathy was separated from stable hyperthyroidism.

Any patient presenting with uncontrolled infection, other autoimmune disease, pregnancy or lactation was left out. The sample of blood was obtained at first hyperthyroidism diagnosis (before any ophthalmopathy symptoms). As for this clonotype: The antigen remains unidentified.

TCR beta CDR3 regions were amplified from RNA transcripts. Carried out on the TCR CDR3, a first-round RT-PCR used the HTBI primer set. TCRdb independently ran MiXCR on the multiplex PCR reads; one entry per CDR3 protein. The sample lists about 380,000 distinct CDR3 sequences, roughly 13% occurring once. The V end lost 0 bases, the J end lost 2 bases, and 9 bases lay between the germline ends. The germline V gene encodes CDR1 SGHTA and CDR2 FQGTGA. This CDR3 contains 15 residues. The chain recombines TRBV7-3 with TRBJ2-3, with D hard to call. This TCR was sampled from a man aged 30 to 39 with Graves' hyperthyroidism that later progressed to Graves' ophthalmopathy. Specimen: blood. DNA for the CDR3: TGTGCCAGCAGCTTAACTGGCGGAAACACAGATACGCAGTATTTT. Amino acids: CASSLTGGNTDTQYF.